This TCR beta chain was profiled in a study of blood T cell repertoires in COVID-19 (dated by TCRdb to about 2020). As for the study more broadly: The collaborator samples originated in the United States, Italy and Spain and spanned the acute and convalescent phases of COVID-19. The material from the prospective study consisted of cDNA or gDNA derived from T cells, B-cell-depleted T cells, or PBMCs. Deeply sampled blood TCRbeta repertoires from subjects exposed to, actively infected with, or recovered from COVID-19 were included in the dataset. The repertoires were made available in a free public database intended to serve as a resource for research on the immune response to SARS-CoV-2. Samples were obtained from the ongoing ImmuneRACE study (first 160 participants) and from about 1,300 subjects provided by 6 global collaborators. Sample metadata almost always included a de-identified subject ID, COVID-19 status, age in years and sex. HLA class I and class II types, where available, came from metadata supplied by the sample provider rather than from assay-based typing.

Collaborating institutions collected whole blood in K2EDTA tubes following their own protocols. For TCRbeta analysis, collaborator samples were shipped as frozen whole blood, as isolated PBMCs, or as DNA extracted from either sample type. TCRbeta CDR3 regions were amplified from genomic DNA using the immunoSEQ Assay, a bias-controlled multiplex PCR. For the original study's pipeline: The number of nucleated cells in each sample was estimated from the amplification of reference gene primers within the assay. Sequence reads were collapsed and filtered to measure the absolute abundance of every unique TCRbeta CDR3 rearrangement. For each sample, productive Simpson clonality was calculated as the square root of Simpson's diversity index across productive rearrangements. Imported from immuneACCESS, the table was reduced by TCRdb to in-frame sequences with V and J called. These copies leave out some clones; in studies compared against another copy, an unresolved V gene accounts for under half, and the cause of the remainder is not known. V and J calls plus clone size are reproduced from that table; the DNA served to infer D and trimming. The sample records 200,000 to 300,000 clones, about 83% of which are singletons. The ten largest clones represent roughly 5.5% of the sample.

CDR1 is given as SQVTM and CDR2 as ANQGSEA, both from the germline V gene. The CDR3 spans 12 residues, from the cysteine through the phenylalanine. Only the CDR3 portion is preserved as DNA: 36 bases, with reading frame beginning at the first base. At the junction V is shortened by 1 base and J by 5 bases, with 6 bases in between. The paper's findings and limits, for the study overall: The quantity of clinical and demographic metadata differed by source and by participant and was supplied without curation.

To note about this clone: The antigen it binds to is not known. Base qualities are missing; no much larger clone stands one base away.

This clonotype was sampled from a human donor in a cohort sampled during active COVID-19. Recombination linked TRBV29-1 to TRBJ2-1; the D gene is perhaps TRBD1, on 5 matching bases. Specimen: peripheral blood. This receptor carries the CDR3 CSVEGQHNEQFF. The DNA reads TGCAGCGTTGAAGGACAGCACAATGAGCAGTTCTTC.